This is a list of T cell receptor beta chains from one sample in a study of metastatic and nonmetastatic thyroid tumors. TCRdb called clones again from the PCR reads with MiXCR. The data show tens of thousands of clones, about 13% seen once. Specimen: blood. All receptors derive from a female donor with papillary thyroid cancer or a benign thyroid nodule (not recorded which). Some clones in this sample may be carry-over from other donors' samples. The conserved cysteine and the conserved F or W are not part of the CDR3 here. The order of the fields is J gene, V gene, CDR3 protein.

>TRBJ2-6|TRBV15
ATSTLSTMGANVLT
>TRBJ2-7|TRBV29-1
SVELGRGRYEQY
>TRBJ1-1|TRBV20-1
SASRATGNAEAF
>TRBJ2-5|TRBV6-2/TRBV6-3
ASSYQSTRLETQY
>TRBJ2-1|TRBV27
ASSTSSSGHNEQF
>TRBJ2-7|TRBV7-9
ASSFPIGSSYEQY
>TRBJ1-5|TRBV20-1
SAWTPSNQPQH
>TRBJ2-3|TRBV20-1
SVIRAYPDTQY
>TRBJ1-1|TRBV7-3
ASSPSGANTEAF
>TRBJ2-5|TRBV20-1
SASDPSRTGEETQY
>TRBJ2-7|TRBV5-1
ASSSAYEQY
>TRBJ2-1|TRBV12-3/TRBV12-4
ASRNKGGVRYNEQF
>TRBJ2-7|TRBV11-1
ASSPLLAGATYEQY
>TRBJ2-7|TRBV18
ASSPLDRGGSEQY
>TRBJ2-3|TRBV28
ASSNGQVLADTQY
>TRBJ2-7|TRBV28
ASSPPPSGGYEQY
>TRBJ2-3|TRBV28
ASSPTGVGLDTQY
>TRBJ2-7|TRBV6-1
ASRFTGGYEQY
>TRBJ2-1|TRBV19
ASSETSGGEQF
>TRBJ2-5|TRBV6-2/TRBV6-3
ASSPGTAKETQY
>TRBJ2-3|TRBV29-1
SASPQAGARTDTQY
>TRBJ2-3|TRBV7-2
ASSLAGPGGPRAYTQY